The clone carrying this TCR beta chain was recorded many times. Its target is unknown. The V end was cut by 1 base, the J end by 6 bases, with 10 bases between. CDR3 size: 14 residues. Germline loops: CDR1 LGHNA, CDR2 YNFKEQ. The source of the sample is a study of T cells in Graves' hyperthyroidism and ophthalmopathy. Study outcomes and limitations: Most thyroid clonotypes expanded above 0.001 appeared in blood too. Ophthalmopathy onset followed model prediction by a median about six months.

Amplification of TCR beta CDR3 regions used RNA as the template. The TCR CDR3 first-round RT-PCR relied on the HTBI primer set. MiXCR was run by TCRdb on the multiplex PCR reads, yielding one entry per CDR3 protein. The sample holds approximately 640,000 distinct CDR3 sequences, under 20% seen once. The TCR originated in a woman aged 30 to 39 with Graves' hyperthyroidism. The sample was blood. This chain links TRBV4-2 with TRBJ2-1; the D gene is possibly TRBD2 (6 bases). CDR3 in amino acids: CASSQAGRSNEQFF. The CDR3 region has the DNA TGTGCCAGCAGCCAAGCTGGGAGGTCCAATGAGCAGTTCTTC.